This T cell receptor beta chain was retrieved from a study of blood T cell repertoires in COVID-19. Trimming shortened V by 6 bases and J by 8 bases, and 13 bases separated the two germline ends. The CDR3 length is 11 residues. Germline CDR1 reads DFQATT; CDR2 reads SNEGSKA (reference sequence). Repertoires were generated with immunoSEQ multiplex PCR, while TCRdb's copy carries only in-frame clones and drops some. The table has about 270,000 clones, 70% to 90% seen once. The TCR originated in a woman aged 45-60 years with acute COVID-19. The source material was PBMCs or T cells enriched from blood (not recorded which). The chain has TRBV20-1 and TRBJ1-2, with D uncertain. CDR3 coding DNA: TGCAGTGCCGCGGAGGAGGTCGGCTACACCTTC. Translating it yields CSAAEEVGYTF.